A selection of T cell receptor beta chains follows, all from one sample in a study of blood T cell repertoires in COVID-19. Generated by immunoSEQ multiplex PCR, the TCRdb table keeps only in-frame clones and is missing some. The table records 130,000 or so clones, around 90% of them present only once. Sequences were obtained from peripheral blood. These receptors were taken from a human donor with COVID-19, enrolled during active disease. The donor label of this sample is uncertain. Both conserved end residues are part of each CDR3. A D gene is named only where the DNA matches it firmly. Clone size is stated in some rows and not others, as once, few, many or a class when expanded.

d_call j_call clone_size cdr3_length v_call cdr3_aa cdr3_nt
- TRBJ1-5 - 14 TRBV6-5 CASSYAGSNQPQHF TGTGCCAGCAGTTACGCAGGGAGCAATCAGCCCCAGCATTTT
- TRBJ1-2 - 16 TRBV5-6 CASSFRGAGGGTGYTF TGTGCCAGCAGCTTTCGGGGCGCCGGGGGAGGAACTGGCTACACCTTC
- TRBJ1-4 - 17 TRBV7-9 CASSSTVQDLPSEKLFF TGTGCCAGCAGCTCGACGGTACAGGATCTTCCAAGCGAAAAACTGTTTTTT
- TRBJ1-2 once 13 TRBV19 CAIAGAYDYGYTF TGTGCCATTGCGGGGGCGTACGACTATGGCTACACCTTC
- TRBJ1-5 few 15 TRBV5-1 CASSPDGQNNQPQHF TGCGCCAGCAGCCCGGACGGACAGAACAATCAGCCCCAGCATTTT
- TRBJ1-1 - 11 TRBV20-1 CSATGQGEAFF TGCAGTGCTACGGGCCAGGGAGAAGCTTTCTTT
- TRBJ1-2 once 15 TRBV6-5 CASTEGGAEGRGYTF TGTGCCAGCACCGAGGGGGGGGCGGAAGGACGGGGCTACACCTTC
- TRBJ2-3 - 15 TRBV28 CASSTRWGVTDTQYF TGTGCCAGCAGTACCCGTTGGGGGGTCACAGATACGCAGTATTTT
TRBD1 TRBJ2-7 - 15 TRBV2 CASHKGQGMGYEQYF TGTGCCAGCCATAAAGGACAGGGAATGGGATACGAGCAGTACTTC
- TRBJ2-6 - 14 TRBV2 CASSGPSGANVLTF TGTGCCAGCAGTGGTCCATCTGGGGCCAACGTCCTGACTTTC
- TRBJ1-4 - 15 TRBV12-5 CASGLGASTNEKLFF TGTGCTAGTGGCTTAGGGGCCTCAACTAATGAAAAACTGTTTTTT
- TRBJ1-2 - 16 TRBV11-2 CASSLDAGGFNYGYTF TGTGCCAGCAGCTTAGATGCCGGGGGGTTTAACTATGGCTACACCTTC
TRBD2 TRBJ2-7 - 16 TRBV7-2 CASSLVGLAETYEQYF TGTGCCAGCAGCTTAGTGGGACTAGCGGAGACGTACGAGCAGTACTTC
- TRBJ1-1 - 14 TRBV7-2 CASSLTGVNTEAFF TGTGCCAGCAGCCTGACAGGAGTGAACACTGAAGCTTTCTTT
TRBD2 TRBJ2-2 - 18 TRBV4-1 CASSQGGLAGRRTGELFF TGCGCCAGCAGCCAGGGTGGACTAGCGGGTCGAAGGACCGGGGAGCTGTTTTTT
- TRBJ1-5 - 13 TRBV30 CAWSVRVNQPQHF TGTGCCTGGAGTGTACGAGTTAATCAGCCCCAGCATTTT
- TRBJ1-1 - 15 TRBV7-9 CASSLAIGGNTEAFF TGTGCCAGCAGCTTAGCGATCGGGGGGAACACTGAAGCTTTCTTT
TRBD1 TRBJ2-3 - 17 TRBV10-2 CASSSGTGGSGRDTQYF TGCGCCAGCAGTTCCGGGACAGGGGGAAGTGGGCGGGATACGCAGTATTTT